A single sample is the source of the 9 T cell receptor beta chains below, sequenced in a study of PD-1 blockade in classical Hodgkin lymphoma. Relapse after autologous stem cell transplantation occurred in every patient, and brentuximab vedotin exposure varied. Magnetic negative selection was used to purify CD4+ T cells from PBMCs that had been thawed. Profiled with immunoSEQ multiplex PCR; TCRdb holds only in-frame clones, not every one. This sample has about 12,000 clones, with approximately 80% found just once. The specimen comprised CD4+ T cells from blood, sampled at baseline. The receptor source for this set is a human donor with classical Hodgkin lymphoma.

The chain carries TRBV4-3 and TRBJ1-4, with unresolved D. CDR3 length: 16 amino acids. Germline-derived CDR1 and CDR2 are LGHNA and YSLEER. Deletions cut 1 base from V and 0 bases from J, with 9 bases between. CDR3 DNA: TGCGCCAGCAGCCAAGGGGCGGTTCCAACTAATGAAAAACTGTTTTTT. Its protein is CASSQGAVPTNEKLFF.

This clone was counted only a few times. V is TRBV2 and J is TRBJ2-2; a possible D gene is TRBD1 (5 bases). Germline V gives CDR1 SNHLY, CDR2 FYNNEI. V was clipped by 1 base and J by 4 bases, with 7 bases between them. The length of the CDR3 is 14 residues. The CDR3 loop reads CASSEGQGTGELFF. The CDR3 DNA sequence: TGTGCCAGCAGTGAAGGGCAGGGCACCGGGGAGCTGTTTTTT.

The rearrangement links TRBV19 to TRBJ1-1, with TRBD1 identical over 8 bases. With V trimmed by 1 base and J by 3 bases, 7 bases remained unmatched. CDR3 length: 16 amino acids. Germline V gives CDR1 LNHDA, CDR2 SQIVND (reference sequence). Written as DNA, the CDR3 is TGTGCCAGTAGTATAGTCTATGGACAGGGTTACACTGAAGCTTTCTTT. Translated, it gives CASSIVYGQGYTEAFF.

This clone is a singleton in its sample. The chain carries TRBV6-1 and TRBJ2-7, with 9 bases identical to TRBD1. Per germline, CDR1 MNHNS and CDR2 SASEGT. J was trimmed by 3 bases and V by 5 bases; bases with no gene match: 8. This CDR3 spans 15 amino acids. Written as DNA, the CDR3 is TGTGCCAGCAGTATCGGACAGGGGCGAAGCTACGAGCAGTACTTC. Amino acid sequence: CASSIGQGRSYEQYF.

The rearrangement joins TRBV30 to TRBJ2-7; D uncertain. There are 12 residues in the CDR3. Per germline, CDR1 GTSNPN and CDR2 SVGIG (reference sequence). V lost 7 bases, J lost 1 base, and 11 bases lay in between. Written as DNA, the CDR3 is TGTGCCTACCAGACTCCTTCCTACGAGCAGTACTTC. It specifies CAYQTPSYEQYF.

A few counts support this clone. The CDR3 bases are TGTGCTAGTGGTCTAAGGGACAGGGATTTAACGAAAACTGGTCAGCCCCAGCATTTT. It encodes CASGLRDRDLTKTGQPQHF. This chain connects TRBV12-5 to TRBJ1-5; TRBD1 matches 9 bases. The CDR3 has 19 residues. Per germline, CDR1 LGHNT and CDR2 FRNRAP. V gave up 5 bases and J gave up 6 bases; unmatched junction bases: 20.

The chain joins TRBV5-4 to TRBJ1-2; 8 bases agree with TRBD1. CDR3 length: 14 amino acids. The V and J ends lost 2 bases and 4 bases, in that order; junction bases with no gene match: 4. Germline loops: CDR1 SGHNT, CDR2 YYREEE (reference sequence). The chain's CDR3 is CASSFPGQGYGYTF. Here the CDR3 DNA reads TGTGCCAGCAGCTTTCCCGGACAGGGCTATGGCTACACCTTC.

This clone was seen only once. The chain combines TRBV18 with TRBJ2-7; D may match TRBD1 or TRBD2 (6 bases each). Trimming took off 4 bases at V and 0 bases at J, with 16 bases between the two ends. The CDR3 covers 16 residues. The germline gives CDR1 KGHSH, CDR2 LQKENI. CDR3 sequence reads: CASSRSGGLYSYEQYF. CDR3 coding DNA: TGTGCCAGCTCACGTTCCGGGGGCCTCTACTCCTACGAGCAGTACTTC. The variable domain in full, completed from reference TRBV18 and TRBJ2-7, reads NAGVMQNPRHLVRRRGQEARLRCSPMKGHSHVYWYRQLPEEGLKFMVYLQKENIIDESGMPKERFSAEFPKEGPSILRIQQVVRGDSAAYFCASSRSGGLYSYEQYFGPGTRLTVT.

The chain is built from TRBV5-1 and TRBJ1-2, with D maybe TRBD1 (5 bases). Trimming took 4 bases from V and 1 from J, leaving 14 bases between them. The CDR3 is made up of 15 amino acids. From germline, CDR1 is SGHRS and CDR2 YFSETQ. In DNA, the CDR3 is TGCGCCAGCAGCCCTCGGGGCAGTGATAACTATGGCTACACCTTC. It specifies CASSPRGSDNYGYTF.